The present TCR beta chain was sequenced within a study of CD8+ T cells in alopecia areata. The study's findings and limits: Tofacitinib yielded significantly lower scalp clonality and fewer expanded CD8+ clones among the top 100.

Stated treatment: oral pan-JAK inhibitor, 5-10 mg twice daily. Following RNA extraction, reverse transcription yielded cDNA that acted as the sequencing template. The method was immunoSEQ multiplex PCR; TCRdb's version includes in-frame clones alone and lacks a portion of them. The sample shows around 100,000 clones, 80% to 90% of them seen only once. Turning to this clone: The antigen is not known.

The material was CD8+ T cells sorted from blood, obtained between weeks 30 and 35, from a patient treated with tofacitinib. This clonotype was sampled from a human donor with alopecia areata.

The CDR3 protein is CASSPLGQVYEQYF. The DNA of the CDR3 is TGCGCCAGCAGCCCCCTAGGGCAGGTCTACGAGCAGTACTTC. The chain uses TRBV5-1 and TRBJ2-7; D is undetermined. From germline, CDR1 is SGHRS and CDR2 YFSETQ. V lost 4 bases and J lost 3, with 14 bases in between. This CDR3 region has 14 residues.